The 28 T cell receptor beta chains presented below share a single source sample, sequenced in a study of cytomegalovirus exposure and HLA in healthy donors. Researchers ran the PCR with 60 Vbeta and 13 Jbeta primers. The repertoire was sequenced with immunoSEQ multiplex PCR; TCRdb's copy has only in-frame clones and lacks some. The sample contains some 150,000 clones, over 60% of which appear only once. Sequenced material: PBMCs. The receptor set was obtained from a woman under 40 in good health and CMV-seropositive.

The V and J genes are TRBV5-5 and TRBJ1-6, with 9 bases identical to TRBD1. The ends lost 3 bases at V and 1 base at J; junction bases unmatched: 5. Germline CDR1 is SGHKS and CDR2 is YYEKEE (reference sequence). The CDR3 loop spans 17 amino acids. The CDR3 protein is CASSWDRARSYNSPLHF. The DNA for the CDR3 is TGTGCCAGCAGCTGGGACAGGGCCCGGTCCTATAATTCACCCCTCCACTTT.

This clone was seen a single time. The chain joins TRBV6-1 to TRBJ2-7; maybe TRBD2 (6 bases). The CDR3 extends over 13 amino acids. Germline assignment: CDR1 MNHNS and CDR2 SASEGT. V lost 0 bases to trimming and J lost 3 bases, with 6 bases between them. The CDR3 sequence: CASSEARGYEQYF. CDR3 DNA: TGTGCCAGCAGTGAAGCGCGGGGCTACGAGCAGTACTTC.

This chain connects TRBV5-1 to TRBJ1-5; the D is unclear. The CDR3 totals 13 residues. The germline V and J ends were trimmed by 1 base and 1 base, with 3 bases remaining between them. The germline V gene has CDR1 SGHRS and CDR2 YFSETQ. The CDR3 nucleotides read TGCGCCAGCAGCTTGTCAAGCAATCAGCCCCAGCATTTT. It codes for CASSLSSNQPQHF.

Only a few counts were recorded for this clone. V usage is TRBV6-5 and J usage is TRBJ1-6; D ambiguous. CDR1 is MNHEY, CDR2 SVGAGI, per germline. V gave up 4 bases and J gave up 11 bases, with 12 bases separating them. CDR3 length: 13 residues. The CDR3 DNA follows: TGTGCCAGCAGTTCGCCCGGGGAGGCACCCCTCCACTTT. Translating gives CASSSPGEAPLHF.

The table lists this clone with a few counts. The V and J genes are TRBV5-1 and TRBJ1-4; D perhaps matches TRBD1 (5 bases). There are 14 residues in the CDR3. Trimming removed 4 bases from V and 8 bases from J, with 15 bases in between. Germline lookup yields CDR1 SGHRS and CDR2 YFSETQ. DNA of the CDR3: TGCGCCAGCAGCGTACAGGATCCGACCGAAAAACTGTTTTTT. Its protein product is CASSVQDPTEKLFF.

CDR3 DNA: TGTGCCAGCAGCCCGGCGGGAGGGTGGAACTATGGCTACACCTTC. It codes for CASSPAGGWNYGYTF. The V call is TRBV7-9, the J call TRBJ1-2, with D uncertain. This CDR3 comprises 15 residues. Germline V gives CDR1 SEHNR, CDR2 FQNEAQ (reference sequence). Trimming took off 5 bases at V and 2 bases at J, with 15 bases between the two ends. Drawing the rest from reference TRBV7-9 and TRBJ1-2, the complete variable domain is DTGVSQNPRHKITKRGQNVTFRCDPISEHNRLYWYRQTLGQGPEFLTYFQNEAQLEKSRLLSDRFSAERPKGSFSTLEIQRTEQGDSAMYLCASSPAGGWNYGYTFGSGTRLTVV.

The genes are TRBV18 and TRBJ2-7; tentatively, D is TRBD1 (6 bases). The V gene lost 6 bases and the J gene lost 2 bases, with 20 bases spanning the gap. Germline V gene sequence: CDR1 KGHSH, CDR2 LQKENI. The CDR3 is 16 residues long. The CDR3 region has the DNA TGTGCCAGCTCTTTTACTCCAGGGGTCGGCGCCTACGAGCAGTACTTC. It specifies CASSFTPGVGAYEQYF. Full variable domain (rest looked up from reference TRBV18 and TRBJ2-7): NAGVMQNPRHLVRRRGQEARLRCSPMKGHSHVYWYRQLPEEGLKFMVYLQKENIIDESGMPKERFSAEFPKEGPSILRIQQVVRGDSAAYFCASSFTPGVGAYEQYFGPGTRLTVT.

CDR3 amino acids: CASSPPLEGRGDTQYF. CDR3 DNA sequence: TGTGCCAGCAGCCCCCCCTTGGAGGGCCGTGGAGATACGCAGTATTTT. This chain uses TRBV7-6 with TRBJ2-3, with D maybe TRBD2 (6 bases). Trimming took 5 bases from V and 5 from J, leaving 20 bases between them. This CDR3 is built from 16 residues. The germline CDR1 and CDR2 sequences are SGHVS and FNYEAQ.

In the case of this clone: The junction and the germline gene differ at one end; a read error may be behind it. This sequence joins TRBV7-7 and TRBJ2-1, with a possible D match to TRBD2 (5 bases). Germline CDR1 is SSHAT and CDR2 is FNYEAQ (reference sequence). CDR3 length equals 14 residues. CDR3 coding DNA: TGTGCTAGCAGCTTCATGGTCGAGGGATCCGAGCAGTTCTTC. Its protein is CASSFMVEGSEQFF.

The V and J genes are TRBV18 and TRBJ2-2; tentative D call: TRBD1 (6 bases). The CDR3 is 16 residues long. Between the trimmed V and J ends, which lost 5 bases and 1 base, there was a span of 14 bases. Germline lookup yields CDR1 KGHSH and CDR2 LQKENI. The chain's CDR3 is CASSADRTLNTGELFF. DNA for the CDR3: TGTGCCAGCTCAGCCGACAGGACTCTGAACACCGGGGAGCTGTTTTTT.

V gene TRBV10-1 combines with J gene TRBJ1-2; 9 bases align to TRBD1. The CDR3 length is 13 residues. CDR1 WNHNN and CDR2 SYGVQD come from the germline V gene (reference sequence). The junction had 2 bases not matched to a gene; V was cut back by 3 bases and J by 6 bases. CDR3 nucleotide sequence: TGCGCCAGCAGTGAATACAGGGGGCATGGCTACACCTTC. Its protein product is CASSEYRGHGYTF.

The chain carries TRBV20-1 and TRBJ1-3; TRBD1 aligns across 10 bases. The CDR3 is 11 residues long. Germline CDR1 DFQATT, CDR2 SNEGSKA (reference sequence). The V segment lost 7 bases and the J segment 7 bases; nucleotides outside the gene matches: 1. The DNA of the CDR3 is TGCAGTGGACAGGGGGCGAACACCATATATTTT. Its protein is CSGQGANTIYF.

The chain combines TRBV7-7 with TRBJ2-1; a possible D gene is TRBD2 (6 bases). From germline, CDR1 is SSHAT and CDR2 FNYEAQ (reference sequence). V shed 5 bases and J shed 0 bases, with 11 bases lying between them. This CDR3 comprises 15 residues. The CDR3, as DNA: TGTGCCAGCAGCCGAGGACTACTCTCCTACAATGAGCAGTTCTTC. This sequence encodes CASSRGLLSYNEQFF.

The CDR3 coding sequence is TGTGCCATCAGTGATGATATGGGGCCGCAGCATTTT. Protein sequence: CAISDDMGPQHF. The chain links TRBV10-3 to TRBJ1-5, with D possibly being TRBD1 (5 bases). CDR1 ENHRY and CDR2 SYGVKD come from the germline V gene. The CDR3 runs to 12 residues. Trimming cost V 3 bases and J 13 bases, with 13 bases left between them.

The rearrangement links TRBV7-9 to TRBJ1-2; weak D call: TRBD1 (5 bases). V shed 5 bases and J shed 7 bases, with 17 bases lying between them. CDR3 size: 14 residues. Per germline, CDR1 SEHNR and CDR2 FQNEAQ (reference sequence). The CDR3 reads CASSPPGGTGGYTF. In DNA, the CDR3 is TGTGCCAGCAGCCCTCCCGGCGGGACCGGTGGCTACACCTTC. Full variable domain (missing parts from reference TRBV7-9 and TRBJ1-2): DTGVSQNPRHKITKRGQNVTFRCDPISEHNRLYWYRQTLGQGPEFLTYFQNEAQLEKSRLLSDRFSAERPKGSFSTLEIQRTEQGDSAMYLCASSPPGGTGGYTFGSGTRLTVV.

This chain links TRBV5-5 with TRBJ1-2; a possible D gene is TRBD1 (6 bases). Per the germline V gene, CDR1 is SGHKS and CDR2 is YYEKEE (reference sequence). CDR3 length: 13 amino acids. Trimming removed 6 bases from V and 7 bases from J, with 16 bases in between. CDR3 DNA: TGTGCCAGCAACCTGGGGGGGCACGTTGGCTACACCTTC. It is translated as CASNLGGHVGYTF.

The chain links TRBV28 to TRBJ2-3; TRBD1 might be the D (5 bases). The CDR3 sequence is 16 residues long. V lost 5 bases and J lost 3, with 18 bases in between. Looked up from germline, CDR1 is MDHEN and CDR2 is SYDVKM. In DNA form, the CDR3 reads TGTGCCAGCAGTCTCGGAAAGGGGCTTGGGACAGATACGCAGTATTTT. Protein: CASSLGKGLGTDTQYF.

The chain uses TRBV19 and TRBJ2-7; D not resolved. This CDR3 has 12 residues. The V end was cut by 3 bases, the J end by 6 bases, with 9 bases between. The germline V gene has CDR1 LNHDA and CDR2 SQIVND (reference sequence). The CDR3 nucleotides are TGTGCCAGTAGTATTGGTACGGGCGAGCAGTACTTC. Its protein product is CASSIGTGEQYF.

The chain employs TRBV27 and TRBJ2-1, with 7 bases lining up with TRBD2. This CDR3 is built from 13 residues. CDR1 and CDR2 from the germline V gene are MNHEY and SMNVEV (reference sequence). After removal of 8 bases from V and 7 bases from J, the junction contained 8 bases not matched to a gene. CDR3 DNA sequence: TGTGCCAGCTCCAAACTAGCGTCAAATGAGCAGTTCTTC. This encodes CASSKLASNEQFF.

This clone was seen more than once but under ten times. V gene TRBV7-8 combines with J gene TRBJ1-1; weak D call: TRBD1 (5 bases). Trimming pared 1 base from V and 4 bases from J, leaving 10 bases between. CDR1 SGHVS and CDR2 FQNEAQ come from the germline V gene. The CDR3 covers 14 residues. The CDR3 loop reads CASSLGAGGTEAFF. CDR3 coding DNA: TGTGCCAGCAGCTTAGGGGCGGGGGGCACTGAAGCTTTCTTT. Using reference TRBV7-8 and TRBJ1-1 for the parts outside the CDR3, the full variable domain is GAGVSQSPRYKVAKRGQDVALRCDPISGHVSLFWYQQALGQGPEFLTYFQNEAQLDKSGLPSDRFFAERPEGSVSTLKIQRTQQEDSAVYLCASSLGAGGTEAFFGQGTRLTVV.

CDR3 DNA sequence: TGTGCCAGTATCCCCATAGCGGGGGGGAACAATGAGCAGTTCTTC. Protein product: CASIPIAGGNNEQFF. V usage is TRBV19 and J usage is TRBJ2-1; 11 bases are shared with TRBD2. V was clipped by 7 bases and J by 5 bases; unmatched bases: 7. This CDR3 has 15 residues. CDR1 is LNHDA, CDR2 SQIVND, per germline (reference sequence).

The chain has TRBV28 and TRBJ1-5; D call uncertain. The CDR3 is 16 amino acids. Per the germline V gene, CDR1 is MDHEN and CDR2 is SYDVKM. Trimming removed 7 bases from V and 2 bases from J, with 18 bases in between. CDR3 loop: CASTPAANRGNQPQHF. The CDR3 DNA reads TGTGCCAGCACCCCTGCGGCCAACCGGGGCAATCAGCCCCAGCATTTT.

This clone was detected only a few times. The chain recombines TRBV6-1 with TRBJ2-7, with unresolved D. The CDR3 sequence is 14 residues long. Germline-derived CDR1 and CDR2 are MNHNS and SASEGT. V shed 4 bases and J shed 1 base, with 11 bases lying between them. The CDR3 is CASSVVRLSYEQYF. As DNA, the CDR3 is TGTGCCAGCAGTGTTGTCAGGTTATCCTACGAGCAGTACTTC.

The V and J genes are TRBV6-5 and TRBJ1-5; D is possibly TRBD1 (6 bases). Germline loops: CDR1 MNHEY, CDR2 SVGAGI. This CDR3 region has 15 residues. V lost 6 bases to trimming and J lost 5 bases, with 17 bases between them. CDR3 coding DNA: TGTGCCAGCAGCTCTCTCAACAGGGAAGATCAGCCCCAGCATTTT. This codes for CASSSLNREDQPQHF.

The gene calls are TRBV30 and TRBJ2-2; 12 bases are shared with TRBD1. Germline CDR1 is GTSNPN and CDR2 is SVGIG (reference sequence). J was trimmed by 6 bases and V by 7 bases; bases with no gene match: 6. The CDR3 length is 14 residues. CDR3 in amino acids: CASPGQGAAGELFF. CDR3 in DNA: TGTGCCTCTCCGGGACAGGGGGCAGCCGGGGAGCTGTTTTTT.

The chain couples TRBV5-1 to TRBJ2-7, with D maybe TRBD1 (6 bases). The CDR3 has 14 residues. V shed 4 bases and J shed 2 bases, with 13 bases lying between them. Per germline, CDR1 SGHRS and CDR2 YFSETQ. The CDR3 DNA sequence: TGCGCCAGCAGCGCCCGACAGGAGACCTACGAGCAGTACTTC. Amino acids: CASSARQETYEQYF.

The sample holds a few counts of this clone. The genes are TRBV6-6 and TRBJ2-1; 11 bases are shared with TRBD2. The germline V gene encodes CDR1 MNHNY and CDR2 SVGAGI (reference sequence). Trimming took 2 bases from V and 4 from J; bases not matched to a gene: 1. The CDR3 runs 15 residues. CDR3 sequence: CASSYGTSGYNEQFF. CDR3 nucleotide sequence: TGTGCCAGCAGTTACGGGACTAGCGGTTACAATGAGCAGTTCTTC.

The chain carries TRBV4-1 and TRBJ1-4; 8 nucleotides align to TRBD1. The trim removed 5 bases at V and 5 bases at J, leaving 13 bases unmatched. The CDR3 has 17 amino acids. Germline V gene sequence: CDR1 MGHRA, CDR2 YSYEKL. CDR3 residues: CASSALIYGTGNEKLFF. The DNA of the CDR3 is TGCGCCAGCAGCGCGCTTATATACGGGACAGGAAATGAAAAACTGTTTTTT.